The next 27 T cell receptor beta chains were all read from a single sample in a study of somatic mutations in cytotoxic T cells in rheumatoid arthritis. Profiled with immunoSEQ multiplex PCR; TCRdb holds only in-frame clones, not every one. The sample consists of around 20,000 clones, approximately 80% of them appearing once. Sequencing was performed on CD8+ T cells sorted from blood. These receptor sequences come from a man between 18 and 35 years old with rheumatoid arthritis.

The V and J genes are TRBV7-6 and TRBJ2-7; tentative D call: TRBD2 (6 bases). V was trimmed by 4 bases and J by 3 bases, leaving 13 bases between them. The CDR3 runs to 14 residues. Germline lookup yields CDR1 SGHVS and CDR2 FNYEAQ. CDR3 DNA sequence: TGTGCCAGCAGCTACGGGGACTGGCACTACGAGCAGTACTTC. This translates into CASSYGDWHYEQYF. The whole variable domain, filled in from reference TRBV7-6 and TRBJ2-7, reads GAGVSQSPRYKVTKRGQDVALRCDPISGHVSLYWYRQALGQGPEFLTYFNYEAQQDKSGLPNDRFSAERPEGSISTLTIQRTEQRDSAMYRCASSYGDWHYEQYFGPGTRLTVT.

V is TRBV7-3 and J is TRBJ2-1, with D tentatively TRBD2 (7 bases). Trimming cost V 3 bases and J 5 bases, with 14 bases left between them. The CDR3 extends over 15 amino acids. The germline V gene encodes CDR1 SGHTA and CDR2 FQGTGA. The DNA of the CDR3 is TGTGCCAGCAGCTTCTATGGGGGGGGGCACAATGAGCAGTTCTTC. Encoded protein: CASSFYGGGHNEQFF.

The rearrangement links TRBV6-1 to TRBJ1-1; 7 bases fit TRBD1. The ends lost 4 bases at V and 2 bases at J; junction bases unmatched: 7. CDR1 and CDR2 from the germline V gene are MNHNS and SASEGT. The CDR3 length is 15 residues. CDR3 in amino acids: CASSVTGDSNTEAFF. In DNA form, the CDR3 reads TGTGCCAGCAGTGTTACAGGGGATTCAAACACTGAAGCTTTCTTT.

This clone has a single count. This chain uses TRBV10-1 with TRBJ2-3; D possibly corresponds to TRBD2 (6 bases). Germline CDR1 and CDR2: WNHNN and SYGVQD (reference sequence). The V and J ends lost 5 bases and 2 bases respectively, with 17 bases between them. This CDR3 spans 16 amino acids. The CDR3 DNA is TGCGCCAGCAGTTCACTGGAGGGGTCCTACACAGATACGCAGTATTTT. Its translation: CASSSLEGSYTDTQYF.

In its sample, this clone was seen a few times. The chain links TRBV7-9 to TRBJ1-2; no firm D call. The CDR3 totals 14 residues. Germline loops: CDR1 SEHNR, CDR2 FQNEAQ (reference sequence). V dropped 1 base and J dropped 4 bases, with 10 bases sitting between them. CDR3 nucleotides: TGTGCCAGCAGCTTAGTATACGGAGGCTATGGCTACACCTTC. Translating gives CASSLVYGGYGYTF.

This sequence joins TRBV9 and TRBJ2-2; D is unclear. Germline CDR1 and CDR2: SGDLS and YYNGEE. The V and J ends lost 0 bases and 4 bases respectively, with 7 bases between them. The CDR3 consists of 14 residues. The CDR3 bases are TGTGCCAGCAGCGTAGGTGGTGCCACCGGGGAGCTGTTTTTT. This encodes CASSVGGATGELFF.

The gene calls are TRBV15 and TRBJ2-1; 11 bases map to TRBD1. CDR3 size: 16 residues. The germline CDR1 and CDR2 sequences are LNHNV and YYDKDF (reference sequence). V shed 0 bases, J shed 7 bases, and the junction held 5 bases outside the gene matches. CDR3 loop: CATSRDRTGGSNEQFF. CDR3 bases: TGTGCCACCAGCAGAGATCGGACAGGGGGCTCGAATGAGCAGTTCTTC.

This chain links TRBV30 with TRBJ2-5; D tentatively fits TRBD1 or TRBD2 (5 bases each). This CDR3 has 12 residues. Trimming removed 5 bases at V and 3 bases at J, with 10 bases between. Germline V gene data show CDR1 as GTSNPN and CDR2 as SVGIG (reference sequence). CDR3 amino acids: CAWGGTEETQYF. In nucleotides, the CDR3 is TGTGCCTGGGGTGGGACCGAAGAGACCCAGTACTTC.

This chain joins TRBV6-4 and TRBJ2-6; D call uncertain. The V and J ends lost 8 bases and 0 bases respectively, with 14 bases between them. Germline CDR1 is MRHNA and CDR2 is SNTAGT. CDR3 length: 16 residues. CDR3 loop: CASSEVGDSGANVLTF. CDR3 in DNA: TGTGCCAGCTCTGAGGTTGGTGACTCTGGGGCCAACGTCCTGACTTTC.

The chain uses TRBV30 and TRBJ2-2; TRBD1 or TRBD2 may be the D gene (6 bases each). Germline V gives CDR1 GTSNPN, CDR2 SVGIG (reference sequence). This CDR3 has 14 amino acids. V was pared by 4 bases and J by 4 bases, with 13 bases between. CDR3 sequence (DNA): TGTGCCTGGATTGGGGGGCGAACCACCGGGGAGCTGTTTTTT. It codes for CAWIGGRTTGELFF.

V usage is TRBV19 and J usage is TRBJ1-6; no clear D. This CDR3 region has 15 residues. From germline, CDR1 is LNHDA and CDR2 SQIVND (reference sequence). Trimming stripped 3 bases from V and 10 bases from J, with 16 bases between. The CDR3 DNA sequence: TGTGCCAGTAGTATTCAAAAGGGCTCGAGCTCACCCCTCCACTTT. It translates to CASSIQKGSSSPLHF.

This chain's CDR3 is CASSFPGQGAFKNIQYF. The CDR3 DNA reads TGTGCCAGCAGCTTCCCCGGACAGGGGGCCTTCAAAAACATTCAGTACTTC. The chain couples TRBV11-2 to TRBJ2-4, with 11 bases matching TRBD1. CDR3 length equals 17 residues. With V trimmed by 3 bases and J by 3 bases, 7 bases remained unmatched. Germline CDR1 SGHAT, CDR2 FQNNGV.

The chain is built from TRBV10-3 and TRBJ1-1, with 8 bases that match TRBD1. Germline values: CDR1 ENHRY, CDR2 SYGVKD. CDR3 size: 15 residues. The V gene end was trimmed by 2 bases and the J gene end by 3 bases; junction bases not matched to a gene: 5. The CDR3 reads CAISEGTGGDTEAFF. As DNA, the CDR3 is TGTGCCATCAGTGAGGGGACAGGCGGGGACACTGAAGCTTTCTTT.

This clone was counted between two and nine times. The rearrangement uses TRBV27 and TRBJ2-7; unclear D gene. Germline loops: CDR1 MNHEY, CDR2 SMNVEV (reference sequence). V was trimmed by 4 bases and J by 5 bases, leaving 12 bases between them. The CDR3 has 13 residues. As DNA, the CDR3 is TGTGCCAGCAGTTACCATGGTGTCAACGAGCAGTACTTC. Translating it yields CASSYHGVNEQYF.

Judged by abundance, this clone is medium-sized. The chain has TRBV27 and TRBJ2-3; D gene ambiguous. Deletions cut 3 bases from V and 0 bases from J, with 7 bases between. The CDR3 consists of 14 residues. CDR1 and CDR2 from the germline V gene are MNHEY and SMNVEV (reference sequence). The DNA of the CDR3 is TGTGCCAGCAGTTTGAAGGCCAGCACAGATACGCAGTATTTT. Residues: CASSLKASTDTQYF.

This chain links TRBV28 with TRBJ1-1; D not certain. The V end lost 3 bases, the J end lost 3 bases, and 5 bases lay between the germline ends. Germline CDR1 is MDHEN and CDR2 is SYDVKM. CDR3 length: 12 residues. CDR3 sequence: CASSFRDTEAFF. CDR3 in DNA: TGTGCCAGCAGTTTTAGGGACACTGAAGCTTTCTTT.

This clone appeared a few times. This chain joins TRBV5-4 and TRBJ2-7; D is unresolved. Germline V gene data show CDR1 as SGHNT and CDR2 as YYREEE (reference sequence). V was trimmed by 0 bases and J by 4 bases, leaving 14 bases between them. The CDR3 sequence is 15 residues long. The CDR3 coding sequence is TGTGCCAGCAGCTTGGGCAGTTATGGAGCATACGAGCAGTACTTC. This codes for CASSLGSYGAYEQYF.

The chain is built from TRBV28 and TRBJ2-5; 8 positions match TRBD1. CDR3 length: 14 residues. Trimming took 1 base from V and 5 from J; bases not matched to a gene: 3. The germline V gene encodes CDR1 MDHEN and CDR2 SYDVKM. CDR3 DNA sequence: TGTGCCAGCAGTTTATACCAGGGGGCCGAGACCCAGTACTTC. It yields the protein CASSLYQGAETQYF. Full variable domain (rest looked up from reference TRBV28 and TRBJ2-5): DVKVTQSSRYLVKRTGEKVFLECVQDMDHENMFWYRQDPGLGLRLIYFSYDVKMKEKGDIPEGYSVSREKKERFSLILESASTNQTSMYLCASSLYQGAETQYFGPGTRLLVL.

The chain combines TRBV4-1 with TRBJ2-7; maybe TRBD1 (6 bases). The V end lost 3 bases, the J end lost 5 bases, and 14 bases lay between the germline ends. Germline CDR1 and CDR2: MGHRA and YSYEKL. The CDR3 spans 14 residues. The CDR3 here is CASSHSTQGDEQYF. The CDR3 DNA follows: TGCGCCAGCAGCCACTCGACACAGGGTGACGAGCAGTACTTC.

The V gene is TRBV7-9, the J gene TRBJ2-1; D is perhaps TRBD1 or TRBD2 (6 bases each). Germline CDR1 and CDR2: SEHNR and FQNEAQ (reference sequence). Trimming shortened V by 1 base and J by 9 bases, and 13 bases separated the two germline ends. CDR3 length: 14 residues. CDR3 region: CASSLERGGGEQFF. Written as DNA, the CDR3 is TGTGCCAGCAGCTTAGAACGAGGGGGAGGTGAGCAGTTCTTC.

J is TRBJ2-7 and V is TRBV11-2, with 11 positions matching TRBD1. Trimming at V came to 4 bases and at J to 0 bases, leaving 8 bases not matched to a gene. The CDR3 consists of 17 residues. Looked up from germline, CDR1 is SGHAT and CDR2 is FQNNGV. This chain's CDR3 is CASSSGTGGVPSYEQYF. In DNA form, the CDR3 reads TGTGCCAGCAGCTCCGGGACAGGGGGTGTACCCTCCTACGAGCAGTACTTC.

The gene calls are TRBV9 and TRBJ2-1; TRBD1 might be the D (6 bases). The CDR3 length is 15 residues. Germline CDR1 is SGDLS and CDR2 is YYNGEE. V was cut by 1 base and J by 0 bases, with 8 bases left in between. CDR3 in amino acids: CASSVRDISYNEQFF. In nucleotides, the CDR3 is TGTGCCAGCAGCGTACGGGACATCTCCTACAATGAGCAGTTCTTC.

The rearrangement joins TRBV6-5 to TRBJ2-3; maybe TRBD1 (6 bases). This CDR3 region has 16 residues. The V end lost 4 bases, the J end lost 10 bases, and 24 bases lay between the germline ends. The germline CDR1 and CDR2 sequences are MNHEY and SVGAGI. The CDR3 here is CASSSPGDRADRSQYF. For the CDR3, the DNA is TGTGCCAGCAGTTCCCCAGGGGACCGGGCGGATCGATCGCAGTATTTT.

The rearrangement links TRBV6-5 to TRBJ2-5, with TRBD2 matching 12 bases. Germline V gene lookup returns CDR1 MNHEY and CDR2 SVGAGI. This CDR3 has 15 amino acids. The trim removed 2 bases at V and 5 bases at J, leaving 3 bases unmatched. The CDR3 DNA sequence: TGTGCCAGCAGTTACGGACTAGCGGGGAGGGAGACCCAGTACTTC. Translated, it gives CASSYGLAGRETQYF.

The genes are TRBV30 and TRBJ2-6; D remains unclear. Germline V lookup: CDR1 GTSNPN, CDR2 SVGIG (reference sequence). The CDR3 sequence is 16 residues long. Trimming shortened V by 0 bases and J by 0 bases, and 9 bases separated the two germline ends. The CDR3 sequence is CAWSVERHSGANVLTF. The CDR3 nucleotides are TGTGCCTGGAGTGTAGAAAGACACTCTGGGGCCAACGTCCTGACTTTC.

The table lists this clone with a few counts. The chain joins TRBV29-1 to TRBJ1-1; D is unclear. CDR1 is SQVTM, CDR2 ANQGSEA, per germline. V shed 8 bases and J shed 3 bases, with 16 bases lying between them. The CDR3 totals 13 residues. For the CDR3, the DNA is TGCAGCACTAAAAATCTGCAGTACACTGAAGCTTTCTTT. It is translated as CSTKNLQYTEAFF.

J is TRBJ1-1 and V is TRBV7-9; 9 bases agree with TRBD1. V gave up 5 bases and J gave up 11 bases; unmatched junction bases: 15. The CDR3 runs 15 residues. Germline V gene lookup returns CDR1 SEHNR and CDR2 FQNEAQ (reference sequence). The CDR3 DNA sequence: TGTGCCAGCAGCCTCCGGGACAGGGAACTCTCTCTTGCTTTCTTT. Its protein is CASSLRDRELSLAFF.